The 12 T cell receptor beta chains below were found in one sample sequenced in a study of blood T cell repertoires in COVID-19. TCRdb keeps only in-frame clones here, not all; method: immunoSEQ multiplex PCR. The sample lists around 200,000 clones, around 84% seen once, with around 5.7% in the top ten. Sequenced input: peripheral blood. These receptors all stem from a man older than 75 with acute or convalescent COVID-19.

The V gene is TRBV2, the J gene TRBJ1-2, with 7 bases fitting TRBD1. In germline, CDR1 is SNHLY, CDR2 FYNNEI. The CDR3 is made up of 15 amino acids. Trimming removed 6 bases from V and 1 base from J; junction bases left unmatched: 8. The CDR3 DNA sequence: TGTGCCAGCAGCTCAACAGGGGTTGGTAACTATGGCTACACCTTC. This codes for CASSSTGVGNYGYTF.

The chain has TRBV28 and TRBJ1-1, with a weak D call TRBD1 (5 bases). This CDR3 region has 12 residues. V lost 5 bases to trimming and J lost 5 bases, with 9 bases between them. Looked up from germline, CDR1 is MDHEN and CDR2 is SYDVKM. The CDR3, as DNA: TGTGCCAGCAGTCCGCGGGGGACTGAAGCTTTCTTT. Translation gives CASSPRGTEAFF.

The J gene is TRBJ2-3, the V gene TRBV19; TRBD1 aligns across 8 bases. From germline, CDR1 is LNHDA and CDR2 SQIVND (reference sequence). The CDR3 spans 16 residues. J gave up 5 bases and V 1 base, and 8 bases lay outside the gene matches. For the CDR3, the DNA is TGTGCCAGTAGTATAGGCAGGACAGGGTATAGAGATACGCAGTATTTT. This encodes CASSIGRTGYRDTQYF. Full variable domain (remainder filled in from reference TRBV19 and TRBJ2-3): DGGITQSPKYLFRKEGQNVTLSCEQNLNHDAMYWYRQDPGQGLRLIYYSQIVNDFQKGDIAEGYSVSREKKESFPLTVTSAQKNPTAFYLCASSIGRTGYRDTQYFGPGTRLTVL.

CDR3 in DNA: TGCGCCAGCAGCTTGGGTGGACTTCCACCCTACGAGCAGTACTTC. Its protein product is CASSLGGLPPYEQYF. The chain uses TRBV5-1 and TRBJ2-7, with D possibly being TRBD2 (5 bases). This CDR3 region has 15 residues. CDR1 SGHRS and CDR2 YFSETQ come from the germline V gene. V lost 0 bases, J lost 2 bases, and 12 bases lay in between.

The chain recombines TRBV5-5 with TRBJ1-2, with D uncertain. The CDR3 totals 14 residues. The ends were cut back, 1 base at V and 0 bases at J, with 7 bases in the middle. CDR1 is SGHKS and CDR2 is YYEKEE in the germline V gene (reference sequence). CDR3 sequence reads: CASSLRDSNYGYTF. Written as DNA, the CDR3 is TGTGCCAGCAGCTTGCGCGACTCTAACTATGGCTACACCTTC.

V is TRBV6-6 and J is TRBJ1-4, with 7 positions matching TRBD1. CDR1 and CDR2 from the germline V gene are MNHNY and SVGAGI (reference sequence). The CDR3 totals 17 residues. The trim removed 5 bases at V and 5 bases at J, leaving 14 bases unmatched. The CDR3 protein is CASSPQEGQSRNEKLFF. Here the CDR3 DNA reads TGTGCCAGCAGTCCCCAAGAGGGACAGTCGCGAAATGAAAAACTGTTTTTT.

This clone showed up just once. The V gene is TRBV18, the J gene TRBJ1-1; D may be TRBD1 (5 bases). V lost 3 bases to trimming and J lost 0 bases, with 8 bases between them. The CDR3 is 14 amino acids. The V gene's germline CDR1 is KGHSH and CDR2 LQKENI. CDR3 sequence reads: CASSPGGMNTEAFF. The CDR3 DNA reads TGTGCCAGCTCACCGGGGGGAATGAACACTGAAGCTTTCTTT.

CDR3 bases: TGTGCCACTTACGGGGCCAAAAACATTCAGTACTTC. It codes for CATYGAKNIQYF. This chain connects TRBV2 to TRBJ2-4; D is undetermined. V was shortened by 10 bases and J by 1 base, with 8 bases between the two germline ends. Germline assignment: CDR1 SNHLY and CDR2 FYNNEI. The CDR3 length is 12 residues.

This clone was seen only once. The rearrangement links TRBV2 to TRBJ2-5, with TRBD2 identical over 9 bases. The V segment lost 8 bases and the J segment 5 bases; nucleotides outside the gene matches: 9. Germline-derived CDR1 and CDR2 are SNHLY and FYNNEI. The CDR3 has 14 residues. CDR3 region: CASVPLAGGETQYF. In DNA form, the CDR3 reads TGTGCCAGCGTACCACTAGCGGGTGGGGAGACCCAGTACTTC.

In DNA form, the CDR3 reads TGCGCCAGCAGCTACCGACAGGCCGACACCGGGGAGCTGTTTTTT. Translating it yields CASSYRQADTGELFF. The V call is TRBV5-1, the J call TRBJ2-2, with a tentative D call TRBD1 (6 bases). Trimming removed 3 bases at V and 3 bases at J, with 12 bases between. This CDR3 contains 15 residues. Germline loops: CDR1 SGHRS, CDR2 YFSETQ.

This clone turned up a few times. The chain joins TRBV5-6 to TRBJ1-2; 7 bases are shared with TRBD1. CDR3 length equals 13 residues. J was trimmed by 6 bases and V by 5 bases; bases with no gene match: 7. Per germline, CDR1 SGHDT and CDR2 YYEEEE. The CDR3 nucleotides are TGTGCCAGCAGGTTGACAGGGTGGGATGGCTACACCTTC. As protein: CASRLTGWDGYTF.

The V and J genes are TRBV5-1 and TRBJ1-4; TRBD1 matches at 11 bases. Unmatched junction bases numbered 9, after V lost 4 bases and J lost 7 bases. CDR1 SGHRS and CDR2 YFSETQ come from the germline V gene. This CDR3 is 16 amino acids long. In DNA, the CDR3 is TGCGCCAGCAGCCCGAGGACAGGGGGCGGGAGTGAAAAACTGTTTTTT. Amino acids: CASSPRTGGGSEKLFF.